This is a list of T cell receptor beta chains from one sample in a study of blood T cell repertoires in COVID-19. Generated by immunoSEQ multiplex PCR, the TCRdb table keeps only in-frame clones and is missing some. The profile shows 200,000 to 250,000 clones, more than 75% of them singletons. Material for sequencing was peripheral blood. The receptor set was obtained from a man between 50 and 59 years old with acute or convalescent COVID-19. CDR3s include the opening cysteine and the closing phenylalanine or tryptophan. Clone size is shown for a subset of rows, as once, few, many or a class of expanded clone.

CASSLGSSYNEQFF,-,TRBV11-3
CASSQAPGQGNEKLFF,-,TRBV4-1
CASSLSAGTFTDTQYF,-,TRBV5-1
CASSPRGPSSGNTIYF,-,TRBV7-8
CASSLGWDRGHEQYF,-,TRBV5-1
CASLVGGVYGYTF,-,TRBV2
CASSQGLGYTF,-,TRBV12-3/TRBV12-4
CASSQDSPGTDTQYF,-,TRBV5-1
CASSSVQASSPLHF,-,TRBV6-5
CASSPGSVRGTSPLHF,-,TRBV14
CASSDLEKLFF,-,TRBV12-3/TRBV12-4
CASSPGQDTEAFF,-,TRBV18
CASSYGQAGGNEKLFF,once,TRBV7-6
CASTKMAEKSYEQYF,-,TRBV6-5
CASSPLQGNNGYTF,few,TRBV7-9
CASSPGGEETQYF,-,TRBV18
CASSRLGEQYF,few,TRBV3-1/TRBV3-2
CASNSDRQGVYGYTF,-,TRBV19
CASRGGSGQPQHF,once,TRBV6-5
CASSRRTGGLQPQHF,-,TRBV7-6
CASSPRQGDGNQPQHF,many,TRBV14
CASSFGRIPAGVLTF,-,TRBV19
CASSFPGQETQYF,-,TRBV7-8
CASSAGASGNTIYF,-,TRBV11-2
CASSLLSPNNEQFF,-,TRBV5-1
CASTTRVNTGELFF,many,TRBV7-9
CAIRQGFYGYTF,-,TRBV6-5